This is a list of T cell receptor beta chains from one sample in a study of neurological immune-mediated disorders. TCRdb used MiXCR to reprocess the 5' RACE reads, holding one entry per CDR3 protein. Here the sample spans tens of thousands of distinct CDR3 sequences, less than 4% being singletons. Sequencing was performed on PBMCs. These receptors were obtained from a woman aged 45-65 years with multiple sclerosis. CDR3s include the opening cysteine and the closing phenylalanine or tryptophan. Fields, in order: clone size, J gene, D gene, V gene, CDR3 protein, CDR3 DNA. The D gene is left open where the match is weak. Clone size is shown for a subset of rows, as once, few, many or a class of expanded clone.

clone size: many; J gene: TRBJ2-7; D gene: .; V gene: TRBV5-5; CDR3 protein: CASSDGAYEQYF; CDR3 DNA: TGTGCCAGCAGCGACGGTGCCTACGAGCAGTACTTC
clone size: many; J gene: TRBJ2-5; D gene: TRBD2; V gene: TRBV5-4; CDR3 protein: CASSSETSGGLETQYF; CDR3 DNA: TGTGCCAGCAGCTCCGAGACTAGCGGGGGCCTGGAGACCCAGTACTTC
clone size: many; J gene: TRBJ2-1; D gene: TRBD1; V gene: TRBV7-6; CDR3 protein: CASSLDVPRGLFSEQFF; CDR3 DNA: TGTGCCAGCAGCTTAGATGTCCCCAGGGGGCTATTCAGTGAGCAGTTCTTC
clone size: many; J gene: TRBJ2-3; D gene: .; V gene: TRBV7-2; CDR3 protein: CASSPRASVLRTDTQYF; CDR3 DNA: TGTGCCAGCAGCCCACGGGCCTCAGTCCTTCGCACAGATACGCAGTATTTT
clone size: .; J gene: TRBJ1-1; D gene: TRBD1; V gene: TRBV19; CDR3 protein: CATRTGGGNTEAFF; CDR3 DNA: TGTGCCACCCGGACAGGGGGAGGGAACACTGAAGCTTTCTTT
clone size: many; J gene: TRBJ1-2; D gene: .; V gene: TRBV21-1; CDR3 protein: CASSKDKKIRYGYTF; CDR3 DNA: TGTGCCAGCAGCAAAGATAAGAAAATACGCTATGGCTACACCTTC
clone size: many; J gene: TRBJ2-3; D gene: .; V gene: TRBV5-1; CDR3 protein: CASSLPSSPNTDTQYF; CDR3 DNA: TGCGCCAGCAGCTTACCGTCATCCCCTAACACAGATACGCAGTATTTT
clone size: many; J gene: TRBJ1-1; D gene: .; V gene: TRBV18; CDR3 protein: CASSPLFPEAFF; CDR3 DNA: TGTGCCAGCTCACCATTGTTCCCTGAAGCTTTCTTT
clone size: medium-sized; J gene: TRBJ2-4; D gene: .; V gene: TRBV20-1; CDR3 protein: CSAQGPLTKNIQYF; CDR3 DNA: TGCAGTGCCCAGGGCCCGTTAACCAAAAACATTCAGTACTTC
clone size: many; J gene: TRBJ2-5; D gene: .; V gene: TRBV15; CDR3 protein: CATSRDLGGGAATQYF; CDR3 DNA: TGTGCCACCAGCAGAGATCTCGGAGGGGGGGCGGCGACCCAGTACTTC
clone size: many; J gene: TRBJ1-5; D gene: TRBD1; V gene: TRBV20-1; CDR3 protein: CSASRQGYSNQPQHF; CDR3 DNA: TGCAGTGCCTCTCGACAGGGGTATAGCAATCAGCCCCAGCATTTT
clone size: many; J gene: TRBJ2-1; D gene: .; V gene: TRBV7-6; CDR3 protein: CASSLERRLAGNEQFF; CDR3 DNA: TGTGCCAGCAGCTTAGAACGGAGGCTGGCCGGCAATGAGCAGTTCTTC
clone size: many; J gene: TRBJ2-1; D gene: .; V gene: TRBV5-5; CDR3 protein: CASSPGRLRGDSYNEQFF; CDR3 DNA: TGTGCCAGCAGCCCCGGGCGGCTACGAGGGGATTCCTACAATGAGCAGTTCTTC
clone size: many; J gene: TRBJ2-1; D gene: TRBD2; V gene: TRBV7-9; CDR3 protein: CASSPDWGGFF; CDR3 DNA: TGTGCCAGCAGCCCCGACTGGGGGGGGTTCTTC
clone size: .; J gene: TRBJ1-6; D gene: .; V gene: TRBV10-3; CDR3 protein: CAISESAGHNSPLHF; CDR3 DNA: TGTGCCATCAGTGAGTCGGCGGGACATAATTCACCCCTCCACTTT
clone size: many; J gene: TRBJ1-2; D gene: .; V gene: TRBV6-1; CDR3 protein: CASSGRWGGGYTF; CDR3 DNA: TGTGCCAGCAGTGGACGGTGGGGTGGTGGCTACACCTTC
clone size: many; J gene: TRBJ2-7; D gene: .; V gene: TRBV11-2; CDR3 protein: CASSLGPGSGAGYEQYF; CDR3 DNA: TGTGCCAGCAGCTTAGGACCTGGGTCTGGGGCCGGCTACGAGCAGTACTTC
clone size: many; J gene: TRBJ1-6; D gene: .; V gene: TRBV5-1; CDR3 protein: CASRDSFNSPLHF; CDR3 DNA: TGCGCCAGCAGGGACAGCTTTAATTCACCCCTCCACTTT
clone size: many; J gene: TRBJ2-1; D gene: TRBD2; V gene: TRBV9; CDR3 protein: CASSGDSGRPSHEQFF; CDR3 DNA: TGTGCCAGCAGCGGAGATAGCGGGAGGCCTTCTCATGAGCAGTTCTTC
clone size: many; J gene: TRBJ2-2; D gene: TRBD2; V gene: TRBV5-1; CDR3 protein: CASNSGLAVTGELFF; CDR3 DNA: TGCGCCAGCAACTCGGGACTAGCGGTAACCGGGGAGCTGTTTTTT
clone size: many; J gene: TRBJ2-2; D gene: .; V gene: TRBV15; CDR3 protein: CATSRDPTIFDRDFTNTGELFF; CDR3 DNA: TGTGCCACCAGCAGAGATCCTACTATCTTTGACAGGGACTTTACGAACACCGGGGAGCTGTTTTTT
clone size: .; J gene: TRBJ1-5; D gene: TRBD1; V gene: TRBV7-6; CDR3 protein: CASSLAAWQGGGNQHQHF; CDR3 DNA: TGTGCCAGCAGCTTAGCGGCGTGGCAGGGAGGGGGCAATCAGCACCAGCATTTT
clone size: many; J gene: TRBJ1-4; D gene: TRBD1; V gene: TRBV5-1; CDR3 protein: CASSKDRPANEKLFF; CDR3 DNA: TGCGCCAGCAGCAAGGACAGGCCGGCTAATGAAAAACTGTTTTTT
clone size: many; J gene: TRBJ2-1; D gene: TRBD2; V gene: TRBV20-1; CDR3 protein: CSAISGEGGYEQFF; CDR3 DNA: TGCAGTGCTATTAGCGGGGAGGGGGGGTATGAGCAGTTCTTC
clone size: many; J gene: TRBJ1-4; D gene: TRBD1; V gene: TRBV20-1; CDR3 protein: CSAPGTGGSEKLFF; CDR3 DNA: TGCAGTGCTCCCGGGACAGGGGGCAGTGAAAAACTGTTTTTT
clone size: many; J gene: TRBJ1-5; D gene: .; V gene: TRBV12-3/TRBV12-4; CDR3 protein: CASRVTGNQPQHF; CDR3 DNA: TGTGCCAGCAGGGTCACGGGAAATCAGCCCCAGCATTTT
clone size: many; J gene: TRBJ2-2; D gene: TRBD2; V gene: TRBV10-2; CDR3 protein: CASWGAGVGELFF; CDR3 DNA: TGCGCCAGCTGGGGTGCGGGAGTCGGGGAGCTGTTTTTT
clone size: many; J gene: TRBJ2-5; D gene: .; V gene: TRBV20-1; CDR3 protein: CSARGRAEKKTQYF; CDR3 DNA: TGCAGTGCTAGGGGGAGAGCGGAGAAGAAGACCCAGTACTTC
clone size: .; J gene: TRBJ2-1; D gene: TRBD1; V gene: TRBV18; CDR3 protein: CASSPGQGLQQFF; CDR3 DNA: TGTGCCAGCTCACCAGGACAGGGGCTACAGCAGTTCTTC
clone size: many; J gene: TRBJ2-5; D gene: .; V gene: TRBV5-1; CDR3 protein: CASSLLGPETQYF; CDR3 DNA: TGCGCCAGCAGCTTGCTAGGACCCGAGACCCAGTACTTC
clone size: few; J gene: TRBJ1-4; D gene: .; V gene: TRBV20-1; CDR3 protein: CSASLDGSNEKLFF; CDR3 DNA: TGCAGTGCTAGCCTGGACGGAAGTAATGAAAAACTGTTTTTT
clone size: many; J gene: TRBJ2-5; D gene: .; V gene: TRBV2; CDR3 protein: CASRATETQYF; CDR3 DNA: TGTGCCAGCAGGGCAACAGAGACCCAGTACTTC